This T cell receptor (beta chain) derives from a study of blood T cell repertoires in COVID-19 (dated by TCRdb to the early 2020s). As for the study more broadly: The collaborator samples originated in the United States, Italy and Spain and spanned the acute and convalescent phases of COVID-19. Deeply sampled blood TCRbeta repertoires from subjects exposed to, actively infected with, or recovered from COVID-19 were included in the dataset. Samples were obtained from the ongoing ImmuneRACE study (first 160 participants) and from some 1,200 subjects provided by 6 global collaborators. The repertoires were released in a freely available public database meant as a resource for research on the immune response to SARS-CoV-2. The prospective study material was composed of cDNA or gDNA derived from T cells, B-cell-depleted T cells, or PBMCs. Nearly every sample came with metadata listing a de-identified subject ID, COVID-19 status, age in years and sex. HLA class I and class II types, where available, came from metadata supplied by the sample provider rather than from assay-based typing. Study-wide findings and limitations: Clinical and demographic metadata were provided uncurated, with the amount varying by source and participant.

Including cysteine and phenylalanine, the CDR3 has 15 amino acids. The kept DNA is CDR3 alone, 45 bases in frame from the first base. Compared with germline, V lacks 0 bases and J lacks 1 base; bases without a gene match: 0. For CDR1 and CDR2, the germline V gene lists SGHRS and YFSETQ. The collaborating institutions used their own protocols to collect whole blood in K2EDTA tubes. For TCRbeta analysis, collaborators shipped samples in one of three forms: frozen whole blood, isolated PBMCs, or DNA extracted from either of those sample types. The immunoSEQ Assay, a bias-controlled multiplex PCR, was used to amplify TCRbeta CDR3 regions from genomic DNA. The authors' analysis ran thus. Within the assay, amplification of reference gene primers was used to estimate how many nucleated cells each sample contained. Sequence reads were collapsed and filtered to measure the absolute abundance of every unique TCRbeta CDR3 rearrangement. Productive Simpson clonality was computed per sample as the square root of Simpson's diversity index over productive rearrangements. TCRdb retrieved this table from immuneACCESS and kept in-frame rearrangements only. Not all clones are present; in checked studies, unresolved V genes account for under half, and no reason is known for the remainder. That table supplies the V and J calls and clone size; D and trimming were determined from the DNA. This sample gives some 200,000 clones in total; approximately 81% of them show up just once. Of the sample, about a sixth is held by the ten largest clones.

Turning to this clone: Which antigen it targets is not known. No per-base quality is available; no much larger clone lies one base away.

This chain joins TRBV5-1 to TRBJ1-5, and TRBD1 matches 8 of the central bases. The TCR comes from a woman older than 75 with active or convalescent COVID-19. The sample taken for sequencing was peripheral blood. The CDR3: CASSLGTGSNQPQHF. The DNA sequence is given as TGCGCCAGCAGCTTGGGGACAGGGAGCAATCAGCCCCAGCATTTT.